This is a list of T cell receptor beta chains from one sample in a study of T cell responses to AZD1222 COVID-19 vaccine. The protocol was immunoSEQ multiplex PCR, while the TCRdb copy is restricted to in-frame clones and leaves out a portion. The data contain about 180,000 clones, 85% to 90% of them singletons. Here the sequenced sample was peripheral blood, taken on day 0 of AZD1222 vaccination. The receptors were sampled from an adult in good health. CDR3s include the opening cysteine and the closing phenylalanine or tryptophan. The D gene is left open where the match is weak. Size is stated for part of the rows, as once, few or many counts, or as a class when the clone is expanded.

j_call clone_size d_call v_call cdr3_nt cdr3_aa
TRBJ2-2 NA NA TRBV18 TGTGCCAGCTCACCAAGTAGAGGACAGCGAGGAACCGGGGAGCTGTTTTTT CASSPSRGQRGTGELFF
TRBJ1-1 NA NA TRBV2 TGTGCCAGCAGTGTCCAGTTGGACACTGAAGCTTTCTTT CASSVQLDTEAFF
TRBJ1-2 NA NA TRBV10-2 TGCGCCAGCATGGCAGGGAGGGTCTATGGCTACACCTTC CASMAGRVYGYTF
TRBJ2-1 NA TRBD2 TRBV9 TGTGCCAGCAGCGTAGATTCTAGCGGGAGTGGCAATGAGCAGTTCTTC CASSVDSSGSGNEQFF
TRBJ2-2 once TRBD2 TRBV19 TGTGCCAGTAGGCGGGGACTAGCGGACCACACCGGGGAGCTGTTTTTT CASRRGLADHTGELFF
TRBJ1-1 NA NA TRBV10-3 TGTGCCATCAGTGCTCCTCAGGTAGGGCACACTGAAGCTTTCTTT CAISAPQVGHTEAFF
TRBJ2-2 NA NA TRBV9 TGTGCCAGCAGCGTGCCCGGAGGGGGCGGTTACACCGGGGAGCTGTTTTTT CASSVPGGGGYTGELFF
TRBJ1-2 NA NA TRBV6-5 TGTGCCAGCAGCCCCTGGCCGTATGGCTACACCTTC CASSPWPYGYTF
TRBJ2-3 NA NA TRBV24-1 TGTGCCACCAGTGGTTCCTATTTCACAGATACGCAGTATTTT CATSGSYFTDTQYF
TRBJ1-1 NA NA TRBV9 TGTGCCAGCAGCGTTCAGGGGCGGAACACTGAAGCTTTCTTT CASSVQGRNTEAFF
TRBJ1-1 once NA TRBV27 TGTGCCAGCAGGTTACAAACATGGGGCGGCGCTGAAGCTTTCTTT CASRLQTWGGAEAFF
TRBJ2-1 few TRBD2 TRBV5-1 TGCGCCAGCAGTTCCGGACTAGCGGGCAACAATGAGCAGTTCTTC CASSSGLAGNNEQFF
TRBJ2-1 NA TRBD2 TRBV7-9 TGTGCCAGCAGCCAGGGACTAGCGGGATCTGAGCAGTTCTTC CASSQGLAGSEQFF
TRBJ2-1 few NA TRBV19 TGTGCCAGTAGAAGGGACTCAAACAATGAGCAGTTCTTC CASRRDSNNEQFF
TRBJ2-7 NA NA TRBV30 TGTGCCTGGAGTGAAAGTAGCGAGCAGTACTTC CAWSESSEQYF
TRBJ2-1 NA TRBD1 TRBV7-3 TGTGCCAGCAGCCGTGACAGGGGACATCACAATGAGCAGTTCTTC CASSRDRGHHNEQFF
TRBJ1-2 NA NA TRBV27 TGTGCCAGCAGTTCCACCAGTATCTATGGCTACACCTTC CASSSTSIYGYTF
TRBJ1-5 NA TRBD1 TRBV6-2/TRBV6-3 TGTGCCAGCAGTTCACAGGGGTTGGGCAATCAGCCCCAGCATTTT CASSSQGLGNQPQHF
TRBJ1-5 NA NA TRBV7-9 TGTGCCAGCAGCCCGATTTCCAGCAATCAGCCCCAGCATTTT CASSPISSNQPQHF
TRBJ1-1 NA NA TRBV27 TGTGCCAGCAGTTTATCCCTGGACAGTTGGACTGAAGCTTTCTTT CASSLSLDSWTEAFF
TRBJ1-1 once NA TRBV30 TGTGCCTGGAGTTTAGGGGCGAACACTGAAGCTTTCTTT CAWSLGANTEAFF
TRBJ2-1 NA NA TRBV18 TGTGCCAGCTCACCTCCGACGGGAAATGAGCAGTTCTTC CASSPPTGNEQFF
TRBJ1-3 once NA TRBV7-2 TGTGCCAGCAGCTCGCCCGGGACACTAGGAAACACCATATATTTT CASSSPGTLGNTIYF
TRBJ1-4 NA NA TRBV6-5 TGTGCCAGCACGGAGACAACTAATGAAAAACTGTTTTTT CASTETTNEKLFF
TRBJ2-1 NA NA TRBV15 TGTGCCACCAGCAGAGATAATGGCAGGAGGGAGAAGCAGTTCTTC CATSRDNGRREKQFF
TRBJ2-7 once NA TRBV23-1 TGCGCCAGCAGTCAATCGGGACACTTTCCCTGCGAGCAGTACTTC CASSQSGHFPCEQYF
TRBJ1-1 once NA TRBV6-5 TGTGCCAGCAGTTACGGTCCAATCAGGGACACTGAAGCTTTCTTT CASSYGPIRDTEAFF
TRBJ1-6 NA TRBD1 TRBV7-2 TGTGCCAGCAGCTCCCGTACCGGACAGGGGGTAGTCCCCCTCCACTTT CASSSRTGQGVVPLHF
TRBJ1-1 NA NA TRBV7-2 TGTGCCAGCAGCTTAGCCACGGCTAACACTGAAGCTTTCTTT CASSLATANTEAFF
TRBJ2-1 NA TRBD1 TRBV6-5 TGTGCCAGCAGTTGGGGACAGGGGGTATCAAATGAGCAGTTCTTC CASSWGQGVSNEQFF
TRBJ2-1 few NA TRBV7-9 TGTGCCAGCAGCTTAGTGGGGTATTCCTACAATGAGCAGTTCTTC CASSLVGYSYNEQFF
TRBJ1-5 NA NA TRBV23-1 TGCGCCAGCAGTCAAGGTCAGGGACGCCAGCCCCAGCATTTT CASSQGQGRQPQHF
TRBJ2-1 once NA TRBV9 TGTGCCAGCAGCGTAGGAGGCGGGCATAGCTCCTACAATGAGCAGTTCTTC CASSVGGGHSSYNEQFF
TRBJ2-1 NA TRBD2 TRBV10-3 TGTGCCATCAGGGAAGGTAGCGGGGGGGCTCGTAATGAGCAGTTCTTC CAIREGSGGARNEQFF
TRBJ1-4 NA NA TRBV7-9 TGTGCCAGCAGCTTACTGGTCGGCAGGAATGAAAAACTGTTTTTT CASSLLVGRNEKLFF
TRBJ2-1 NA NA TRBV6-5 TGTGCCAGCAGTTTCTTATTAAATGAGCAGTTCTTC CASSFLLNEQFF
TRBJ2-3 NA TRBD2 TRBV7-8 TGTGCCAGCAGCTCCTCCTCACTAGCGGGGGCAACAGATACGCAGTATTTT CASSSSSLAGATDTQYF
TRBJ2-7 NA NA TRBV19 TGTGCCAGTAGTATCTCAGGGAGAGACGAGCAGTACTTC CASSISGRDEQYF
TRBJ1-1 NA NA TRBV7-9 TGTGCCAGCAGCCCCGGGGGTACTGAAGCTTTCTTT CASSPGGTEAFF
TRBJ1-5 NA NA TRBV28 TGTGCCAGCAGTTTGGAAGGACAGAGTTATAGCAATCAGCCCCAGCATTTT CASSLEGQSYSNQPQHF
TRBJ1-6 NA NA TRBV28 TGTGCCAGCAGTTTACTAGCCGGCGGCAGCCCCTATTCACCCCTCCACTTT CASSLLAGGSPYSPLHF
TRBJ2-7 NA TRBD1 TRBV18 TGTGCCAGCTCAGCTCTACAGGGGGCTGAGTCGGGAGAGCAGTACTTC CASSALQGAESGEQYF
TRBJ2-1 NA TRBD2 TRBV5-1 TGCGCCAGCAGCTTTATGGCGACTAGCGGGAGGGCCAATGAGCAGTTCTTC CASSFMATSGRANEQFF
TRBJ2-2 NA TRBD2 TRBV4-3 TGCGCCAGCCGCCCTCAACTAGCGGGGGGGCGAGGCGGGGAGCTGTTTTTT CASRPQLAGGRGGELFF
TRBJ2-3 NA TRBD2 TRBV10-1 TGCGCCAGCAGTGGAGGGACTAGCGCTCTCACAGATACGCAGTATTTT CASSGGTSALTDTQYF
TRBJ2-7 NA NA TRBV4-2 TGTGCCAGCAGCCAATCCGCCGGGGCCACCTACGAGCAGTACTTC CASSQSAGATYEQYF
TRBJ1-6 NA NA TRBV6-2/TRBV6-3 TGTGCCAGCAGTTACTCAAACAAGGGGGGCCGTTCACCCCTCCACTTT CASSYSNKGGRSPLHF
TRBJ1-3 NA NA TRBV5-1 TGCGCCAGCAGCTCCTCGGACTCTGGAAACACCATATATTTT CASSSSDSGNTIYF